This T cell receptor beta chain was sequenced for a study of CD4+ T cells in melanoma. Study observations and caveats: CD8+ T cell, macrophage and B cell function reportedly correlated with neoantigen-specific CD4+ T cells. Diverse differentiation states were reported for melanoma neoantigen-specific CD4+ T cells.

The CDR3 runs 15 residues. Germline V CDR1 and CDR2: SNHLY, FYNNEI. V lost 6 bases, J lost 7 bases, and 18 bases lay in between. Using immunoSEQ multiplex PCR, the repertoire was profiled, and TCRdb retains in-frame clones only, with some absent. This sample has about 10,000 clones, with around 78% found just once. For this clone: Its antigen is undetermined.

The V call is TRBV2, the J call TRBJ2-2; the D call may be TRBD1 or TRBD2 (5 bases each). The sequence was obtained from a human donor with melanoma. Sequenced material: cells from a culture (not recorded whether cultured in vitro). The CDR3 protein is CASSRESTSRGELFF. For the CDR3, the DNA is TGTGCCAGCAGCAGGGAGTCTACCTCCCGCGGGGAGCTGTTTTTT.